The TCR beta chain under discussion was sequenced for a study of metastatic and nonmetastatic thyroid tumors. On the study more broadly: Repertoire data that came from the blood and tumor or nodule tissue of malignant and benign thyroid patients were compared. Study results and limitations: The reported finding was significantly higher TCR beta diversity in malignant thyroid tumors relative to benign nodules, in blood and tumor.

To note about this clone: Antigen: not known.

Authors' processing steps: A classifier for distant metastasis in papillary thyroid cancer was constructed using CDR3 differences observed across clinicopathological groups. MiXCR reprocessed the PCR reads for TCRdb. The V and J calls were not made by the authors but by TCRdb's processing. Of 25,000 to 30,000 clones detected, over 20% appear once; the ten largest clones hold roughly 15%. Germline CDR1 reads MDHEN; CDR2 reads SYDVKM. This CDR3 comprises 16 residues. J was trimmed by 4 bases and V by 5 bases; bases with no gene match: 7. There were no patients who had received any treatment before thyroid surgery.

This TCR derives from a female donor with papillary thyroid cancer or a benign thyroid nodule (not recorded which). Some clones in this sample may be carry-over from other donors' samples. Source material: blood. The genes are TRBV28 and TRBJ2-1; the match to TRBD2 covers 11 bases. CDR3 bases: TGTGCCAGCAGTCCACGGGGACTAGCGGTTTACAATGAGCAGTTCTTC. It is translated as CASSPRGLAVYNEQFF.